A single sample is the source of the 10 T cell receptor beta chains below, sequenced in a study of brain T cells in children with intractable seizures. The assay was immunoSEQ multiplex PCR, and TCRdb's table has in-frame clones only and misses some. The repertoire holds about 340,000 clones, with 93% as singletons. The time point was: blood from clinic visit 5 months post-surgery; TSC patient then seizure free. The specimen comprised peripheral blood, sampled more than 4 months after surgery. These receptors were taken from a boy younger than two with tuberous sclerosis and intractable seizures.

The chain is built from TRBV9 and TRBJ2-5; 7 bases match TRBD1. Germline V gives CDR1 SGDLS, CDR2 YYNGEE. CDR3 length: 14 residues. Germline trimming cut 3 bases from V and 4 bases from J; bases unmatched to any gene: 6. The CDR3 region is CASSAHEGAETQYF. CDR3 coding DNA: TGTGCCAGCAGCGCCCACGAGGGGGCAGAGACCCAGTACTTC. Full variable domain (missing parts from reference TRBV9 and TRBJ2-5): DSGVTQTPKHLITATGQRVTLRCSPRSGDLSVYWYQQSLDQGLQFLIQYYNGEERAKGNILERFSAQQFPDLHSELNLSSLELGDSALYFCASSAHEGAETQYFGPGTRLLVL.

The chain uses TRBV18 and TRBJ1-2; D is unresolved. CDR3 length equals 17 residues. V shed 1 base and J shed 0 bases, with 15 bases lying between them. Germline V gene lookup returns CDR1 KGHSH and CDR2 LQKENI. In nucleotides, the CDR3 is TGTGCCAGCTCACCACGGACGTCCAGGACCTCTAACTATGGCTACACCTTC. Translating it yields CASSPRTSRTSNYGYTF.

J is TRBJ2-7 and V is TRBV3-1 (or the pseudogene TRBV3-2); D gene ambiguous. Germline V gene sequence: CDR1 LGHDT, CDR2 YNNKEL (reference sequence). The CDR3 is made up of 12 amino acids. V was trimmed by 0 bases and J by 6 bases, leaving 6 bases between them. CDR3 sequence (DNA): TGTGCCAGCAGCCAAGATGATGGCGAGCAGTACTTC. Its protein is CASSQDDGEQYF.

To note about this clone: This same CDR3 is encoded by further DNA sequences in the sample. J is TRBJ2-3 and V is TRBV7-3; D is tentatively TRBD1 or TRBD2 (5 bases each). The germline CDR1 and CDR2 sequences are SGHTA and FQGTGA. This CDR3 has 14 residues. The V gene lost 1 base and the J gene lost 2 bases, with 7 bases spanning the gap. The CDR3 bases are TGTGCCAGCAGCTTAAGAGGGGCCACAGATACGCAGTATTTT. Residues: CASSLRGATDTQYF.

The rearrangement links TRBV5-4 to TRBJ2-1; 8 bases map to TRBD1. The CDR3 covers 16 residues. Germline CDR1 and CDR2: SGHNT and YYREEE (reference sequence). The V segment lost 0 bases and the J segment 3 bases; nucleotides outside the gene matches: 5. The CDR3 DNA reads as TGTGCCAGCAGCTTGGGACAGGGGATACGCTACAATGAGCAGTTCTTC. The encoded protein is CASSLGQGIRYNEQFF.

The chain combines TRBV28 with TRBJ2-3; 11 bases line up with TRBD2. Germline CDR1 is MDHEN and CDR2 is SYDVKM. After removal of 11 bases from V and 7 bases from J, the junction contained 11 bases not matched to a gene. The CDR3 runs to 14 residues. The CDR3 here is CARLIAGGKNTQYF. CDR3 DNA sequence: TGTGCCCGACTTATAGCGGGAGGGAAGAATACGCAGTATTTT.

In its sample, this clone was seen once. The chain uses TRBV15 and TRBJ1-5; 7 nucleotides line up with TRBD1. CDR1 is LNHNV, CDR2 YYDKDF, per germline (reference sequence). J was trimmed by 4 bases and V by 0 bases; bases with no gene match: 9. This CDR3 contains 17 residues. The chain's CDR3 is CATSRDRRQGFNQPQHF. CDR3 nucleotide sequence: TGTGCCACCAGCAGAGACCGGCGACAGGGCTTTAATCAGCCCCAGCATTTT. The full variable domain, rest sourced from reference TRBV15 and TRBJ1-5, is DAMVIQNPRYQVTQFGKPVTLSCSQTLNHNVMYWYQQKSSQAPKLLFHYYDKDFNNEADTPDNFQSRRPNTSFCFLDIRSPGLGDTAMYLCATSRDRRQGFNQPQHFGDGTRLSIL.

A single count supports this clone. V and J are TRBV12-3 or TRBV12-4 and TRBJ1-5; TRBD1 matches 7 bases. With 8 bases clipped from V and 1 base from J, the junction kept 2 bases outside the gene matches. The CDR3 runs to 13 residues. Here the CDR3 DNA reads TGTGCCAGCTCGGGACAGAGCAATCAGCCCCAGCATTTT. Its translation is CASSGQSNQPQHF.

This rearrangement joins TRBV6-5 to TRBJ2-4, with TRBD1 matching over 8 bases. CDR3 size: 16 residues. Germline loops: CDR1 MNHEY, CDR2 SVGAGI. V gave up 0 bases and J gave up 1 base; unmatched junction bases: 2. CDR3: CASSYSRQGAKNIQYF. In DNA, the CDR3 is TGTGCCAGCAGTTACTCGCGACAGGGGGCCAAAAACATTCAGTACTTC.

Here the CDR3 reads CASSRYGTGGADSPLHF. Here the CDR3 DNA reads TGTGCCAGCAGTCGTTATGGGACAGGGGGCGCCGATTCACCCCTCCACTTT. This chain uses TRBV2 with TRBJ1-6, with 12 bases fitting TRBD1. Germline V lookup: CDR1 SNHLY, CDR2 FYNNEI. The trim removed 5 bases at V and 8 bases at J, leaving 10 bases unmatched. The CDR3 covers 17 residues.